Included here is one T cell receptor (beta chain) sequence, with context. This clone has a handful of counts. Its target antigen remains unknown. No base quality values were provided; no much bigger clone lies one nucleotide off. The method was the immunoSEQ multiplex PCR assay. For the multiplex PCR, a mixture combining 60 forward primers for TCR Vbeta segments and 13 reverse primers for TCR Jbeta segments was used. The CDR3 region of rearranged TCR beta genes was amplified from genomic DNA by a multiplex PCR assay. The Illumina HiSeq System was used to sequence the amplified TCR beta libraries as 87-base-pair reads. The paper's data handling went like this. A later analysis counted approximately 84 million unique TCR beta chains across the 650 to 700 repertoires, and around 9.9 million of these chains were shared by at least two donors. Raw reads were error-corrected and collapsed into unique sequences by a nearest-neighbor algorithm in which closely related sequences were merged to remove PCR and sequencing errors. To assign V, D and J gene segments, CDR3 sequences were aligned to IMGT reference sequences. Each retained sequence needed at least a six-nucleotide match to both a V gene segment and a J gene segment. A rearrangement was called productive if the CDR3 had no stop codons and remained in frame with V and J, and every other rearrangement was called non-productive. Following IMGT convention, CDR3 was defined as the stretch from the second conserved V-encoded cysteine up to the conserved J-encoded phenylalanine. The earlier analysis of about 610 of the donors excluded any sequence lacking an unambiguous match to a single V gene segment. In an earlier analysis of several hundred of the donors, V segments were called functional above 56.7% productive rearrangements and were called segregating when the between-donor standard deviation exceeded 5%. A statistical classification framework was built to diagnose cytomegalovirus status from the catalog of TCR beta chain sequences. In a later analysis, V and J genes were assigned by comparing TCR nucleotide sequences against IMGT/GENE-DB human TR gene sequences. The TCRdist pipeline was used in a later analysis to assign CDR3 sequences and most-parsimonious VDJ recombination scenarios. A later analysis defined each TCR beta chain by its CDR3 amino acid sequence plus V-gene family, and excluded reads lacking a unique V-gene family. A later analysis removed 500 to 650 highly shared, low-generation-probability nucleotide sequences to deal with suspected cross-contamination and a sequencing artifact. In a later analysis, a clonal expansion index for each public chain was calculated from normalized within-repertoire ranks of inferred template counts. In a later analysis, generation probabilities were computed with a VDJ recombination model fitted to out-of-frame rearrangements, and the resulting probabilities were checked against IGoR. In a later analysis, TCR-TCR, TCR-HLA and TCR-CMV co-occurrence was scored with hypergeometric tests, and a repertoire-size bias correction was applied to TCR pairs. To estimate false discovery rates, a later analysis permuted the HLA or CMV assignments 20 times. In a later analysis, co-occurring TCRs were grouped using DBSCAN, with TCRdist sequence similarity added in when clustering inside HLA-allele-positive subsets. For co-occurrence clustering, repertoires with fewer than 30,000 or more than 120,000 public chains were excluded, along with about five repertoires with anomalous nucleotide sharing. TCRdb limited this immuneACCESS table to in-frame rearrangements with V and J called. A share of clones is missing; checked studies link under half to unresolved V genes, and the rest is unexplained. That table gives V, J and clone size, and the DNA gave D and trimming. The sample profile shows fewer than 200,000 clones; more than 9.5% of them were found once. The ten biggest clones cover about 7.8% of the sample.

The cohort comprised some 700 healthy bone marrow donors. At the time of sampling, all cohort members were nominally healthy, though unrecorded immune exposures were likely present. The donor was CMV seropositive and was included in the group of around 300 seropositive cohort members. A peripheral blood sample was provided by each donor, and peripheral blood mononuclear cells were used for TCR beta sequencing. Genomic DNA was extracted from the blood cell samples with the Qiagen DNeasy Blood Extraction Kit. The data originate from a study of cytomegalovirus exposure and HLA in healthy donors (dated by TCRdb to the late 2010s). For the wider study: An earlier analysis of about 560 of the donors reported about 300 Gb of sequence data and 117 million unique TCR beta sequences obtained from around 170 million T cells. Around 330 gigabases of sequencing data and 70 million to 95 million unique TCR sequences made up an early release that covered some 640 HLA-typed donors. Of the roughly 410 genotyped donors, 75% to 85% were placed in the genetic ancestry cluster associated with self-reported Caucasian donors. The aim of the study was to test whether cataloging public T cell receptors could identify signatures of past pathogen exposure. The T cell repertoires of 666 subjects were profiled by immunosequencing and related to cytomegalovirus serostatus. Along with the roughly 710-subject first cohort, a separate validation cohort of around 110 different subjects was used. The study combined high-throughput TCR immunosequencing, statistical association of individual TCRs with disease status, and machine learning to predict cytomegalovirus infection status. A later analysis re-examined previously published TCR beta repertoires from about 670 donors and added high-resolution HLA genotyping to investigate patterns of TCR occurrence. Rather than drawing on any new phenotypic data, the later analysis identified candidate immune exposures from TCR beta sequences and the way those sequences occurred across donors. To decide whether each TCR beta V gene segment behaved as functional or pseudogenic, an earlier analysis of some 540 of the donors relied on high-throughput TCR beta sequencing. Alongside the repertoire data, information on donor age, sex, ethnicity and CMV serostatus was compiled. Genome-wide SNP genotypes for about 65% of the 666 donors were used in a later genetic analysis, which treated that subset as a discovery cohort. Every discovery cohort repertoire had been produced on one sequencing platform. Both class I and class II loci were covered by HLA typing, at four-digit resolution. Typing coverage differed by locus: A, B, C, DRB1 and DQB1 were typed in about 629-640 donors, DQA1 in 500 to 550, DPA1 in roughly 590, and DPB1 in 400 to 480. Roughly 5 DR-DQ haplotypes were handled as single units for association and clustering because linkage in the cohort was strong. Among roughly 400 genotyped donors of the cohort, an average of roughly 230,000 unique TCR beta nucleotide sequences was sequenced per donor, of which 15% to 20% were non-productive.

On the study overall, not on this receptor specifically: The only immune exposure information available for the cohort was CMV serostatus. Specific HLA alleles were associated with more than 15,000 TCR beta sequences at a false discovery rate of 0.05 in a later analysis. A further reported finding was that TCR beta sequences accurately predicted the HLA-A and HLA-B alleles for most subjects in the first cohort. According to the authors, the approach could potentially be generalized to other disease states and immunological phenotypes. In a later analysis, the rate of TCR association differed among HLA loci, with DRB1 alleles having the most associated TCRs and HLA-C alleles having the fewest. The classifier was reported to diagnose cytomegalovirus status with high specificity and sensitivity in both the original cohort and the validation cohort. The study gave a list of more than 150 TCR beta chains associated with cytomegalovirus. Only TCR beta chains were sequenced in this cohort, and the absence of alpha or paired-chain data limited detectable features. Because some donors lacked HLA typing at each locus, the association tests relied only on the typed subset. Most TCR sequences were observed very rarely across donors, whereas some public TCRs were present in many individuals. Compared with equally common non-associated chains, HLA-associated TCR beta chains in a later analysis were more clonally expanded and had lower generation probabilities. Correlated functional status among segregating V segments might be attributable to linkage disequilibrium, but an unknown experimental factor could not be ruled out. A group of highly shared sequence variants was considered likely to be a technical artifact of the sequencing pipeline. Because the 87-base-pair reads could not distinguish some IMGT-functional V segments, including TRBV6-2 and TRBV6-3, those segments were excluded. In vitro tests confirmed that a few of the cytomegalovirus-associated TCR beta chains recognize cytomegalovirus antigens. A later analysis reported that several top co-occurrence clusters appeared linked to parvovirus B19, influenza, CMV and Epstein-Barr virus. In a later analysis, most CMV-associated TCR beta chains were found to appear HLA-restricted, with HLA associations seemingly driven largely by CMV exposure. V-gene and J-gene trimming of TCR beta chains was associated with a missense DCLRE1C variant in a later genetic analysis, and the association was replicated in an independent cohort. The earlier analysis of some 540 of the donors excluded over 15 rarely observed V segments, including chromosome 9 orphons, because counts were too low. When HLA alleles, especially DR and DQ, strongly co-occurred, TCR associations were difficult to assign to individual alleles. Sequencing depth was assumed to be roughly uniform across donors in the presence/absence analyses, though that assumption may not hold. In an earlier analysis of roughly 500 of the donors, most TCR beta V segments appeared in productive rearrangements about 87% or about 30% of the time, broadly matching IMGT annotations. Compared with the roughly 700-donor mean, donors in an Asian-associated ancestry cluster had fewer N-insertions in productive TCRs, according to a later genetic analysis.

From a lookup of the germline V gene (reference sequence), CDR1 and CDR2 are MNHNY and SVGAGI. V has 7 bases trimmed and J has 3 bases trimmed; junction bases matching no gene number 12. From the cysteine through the phenylalanine, the CDR3 covers 16 amino acids. CDR3 DNA only is kept here, 48 bases in frame from base 1. The material sequenced was PBMCs. This TCR was sampled from a man aged 50-59 years in good health and CMV-seropositive. Recombination connected TRBV6-6 to TRBJ2-3; 8 central bases correspond to TRBD2. The CDR3 protein: CASTLGGGGKTDTQYF. The bases read TGTGCCAGCACCCTAGGTGGCGGGGGGAAGACAGATACGCAGTATTTT.